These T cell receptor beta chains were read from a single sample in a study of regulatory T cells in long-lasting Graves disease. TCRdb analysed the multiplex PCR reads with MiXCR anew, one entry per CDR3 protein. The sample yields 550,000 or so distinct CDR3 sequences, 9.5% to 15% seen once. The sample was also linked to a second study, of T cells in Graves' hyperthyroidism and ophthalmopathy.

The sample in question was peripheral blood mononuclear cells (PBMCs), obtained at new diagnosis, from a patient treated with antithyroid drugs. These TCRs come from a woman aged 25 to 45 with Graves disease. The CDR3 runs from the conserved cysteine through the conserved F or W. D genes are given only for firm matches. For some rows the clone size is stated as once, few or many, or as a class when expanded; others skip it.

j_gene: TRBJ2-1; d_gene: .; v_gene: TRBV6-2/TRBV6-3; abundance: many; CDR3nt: TGTGCCAGCAGAGGGTGGGGACAGCGGGGCAGTGAGCAGTTCTTC; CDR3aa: CASRGWGQRGSEQFF
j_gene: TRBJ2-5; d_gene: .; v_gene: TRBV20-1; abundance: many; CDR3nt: TGCAGTGCTAGAAACCCAAGCAGGGCAGGGACCCAGTACTTC; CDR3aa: CSARNPSRAGTQYF
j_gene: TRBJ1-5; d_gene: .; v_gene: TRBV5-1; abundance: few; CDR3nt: TGCGCCAGCAGCTCGGGACCCGAGAATCAGCCCCAGCATTTT; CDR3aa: CASSSGPENQPQHF
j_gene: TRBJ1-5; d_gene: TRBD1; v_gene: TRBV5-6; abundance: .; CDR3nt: TGTGCCAGCAGCTTGTCCGCAGGAAAGGGACAGGCAAATCAGCCCCAGCATTTT; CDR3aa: CASSLSAGKGQANQPQHF
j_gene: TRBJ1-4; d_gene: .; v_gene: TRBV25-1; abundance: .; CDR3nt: TGTGCCAGCAGTGACTCTGGGGCTATCTCCAACTGGGAGGAAAAACTGTTTTTT; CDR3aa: CASSDSGAISNWEEKLFF
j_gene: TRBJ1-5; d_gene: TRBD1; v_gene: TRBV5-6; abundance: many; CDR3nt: TGTGCCAGCAGCCCCGGGACAGCGTACAATCAGCCCCAGCATTTT; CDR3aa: CASSPGTAYNQPQHF
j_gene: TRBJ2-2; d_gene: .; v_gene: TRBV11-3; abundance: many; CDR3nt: TGTGCCAGCAGCTTAGACCTTCACTGGTCATTGAACACCGGGGAGCTGTTTTTT; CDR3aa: CASSLDLHWSLNTGELFF
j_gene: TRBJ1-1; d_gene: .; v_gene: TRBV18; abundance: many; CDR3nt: TGTGCCAGCTCACCACCGAGGTACCGGGGAGGCACTGAAGCTTTCTTT; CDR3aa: CASSPPRYRGGTEAFF
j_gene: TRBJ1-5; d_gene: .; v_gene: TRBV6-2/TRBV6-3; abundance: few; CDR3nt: TGTGCCAGCCTAGACAGATACAATCAGCCCCAGCATTTT; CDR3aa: CASLDRYNQPQHF
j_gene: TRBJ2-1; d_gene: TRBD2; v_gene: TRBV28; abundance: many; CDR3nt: TGTGCCAGCAGTTCCTTTGGACTAGCGGGAGTAGCGCAGTTCTTC; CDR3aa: CASSSFGLAGVAQFF
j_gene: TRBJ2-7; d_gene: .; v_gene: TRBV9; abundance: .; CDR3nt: TGTGCCAGCAGCGTAGGGGCAGATACTCGCTCCGAACCGTACTTC; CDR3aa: CASSVGADTRSEPYF
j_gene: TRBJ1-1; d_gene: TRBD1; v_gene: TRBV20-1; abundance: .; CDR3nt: TGCAGTGCTAGGTTTGGGACAGGGGACACTGAAGCTTTCTTT; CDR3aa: CSARFGTGDTEAFF
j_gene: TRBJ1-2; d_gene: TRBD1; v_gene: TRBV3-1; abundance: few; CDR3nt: TGTGCCAGCAGCCAAGGCTTGAGGGGGCTCGGCGGCTACACCTTC; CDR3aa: CASSQGLRGLGGYTF
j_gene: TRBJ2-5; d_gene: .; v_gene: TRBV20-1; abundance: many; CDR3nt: TGCAGTGCCAGGCCTATTGGCCCGCAAGAGACCCAGTACTTC; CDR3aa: CSARPIGPQETQYF
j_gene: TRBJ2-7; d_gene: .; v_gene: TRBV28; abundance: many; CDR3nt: TGTGCCAGCAGCCCTCTCGGCTTACCCTACGAGCAGTACTTC; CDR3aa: CASSPLGLPYEQYF
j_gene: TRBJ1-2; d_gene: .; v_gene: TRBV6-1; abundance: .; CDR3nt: TGTGCCAGCTCCCCTCTTGTGGGGAACTATGGCTACACCTTC; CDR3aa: CASSPLVGNYGYTF
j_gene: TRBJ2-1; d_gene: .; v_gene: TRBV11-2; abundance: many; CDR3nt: TGTGCCAGCAGCAGGGGTGGGCGATACTACAATGAGCAGTTCTTC; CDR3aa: CASSRGGRYYNEQFF
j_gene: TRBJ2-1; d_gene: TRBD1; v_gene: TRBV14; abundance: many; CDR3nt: TGTGCCAGCAGCCAAGCTTGGACAGGCGAAAATGAGCAGTTCTTC; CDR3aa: CASSQAWTGENEQFF
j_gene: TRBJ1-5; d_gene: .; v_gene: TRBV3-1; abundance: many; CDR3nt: TGTGCCAGCAGCCAAGATCTACAGCCCCAGCATTTT; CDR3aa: CASSQDLQPQHF
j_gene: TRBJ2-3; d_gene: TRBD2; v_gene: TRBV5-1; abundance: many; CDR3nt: TGCGCCAGCAGCTTGGGACTAGCGGGGATCACAGATACGCAGTATTTT; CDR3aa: CASSLGLAGITDTQYF
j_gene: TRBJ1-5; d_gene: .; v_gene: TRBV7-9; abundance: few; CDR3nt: TGTGCCGTTGGCGGAGGGATGGCCCAGCCCCAGCATTTT; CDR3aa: CAVGGGMAQPQHF
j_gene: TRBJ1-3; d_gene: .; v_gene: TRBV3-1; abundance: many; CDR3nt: TGTGCCAGCAGCCAAGTGGCAGCCTCTGGAAACACCATATATTTT; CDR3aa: CASSQVAASGNTIYF
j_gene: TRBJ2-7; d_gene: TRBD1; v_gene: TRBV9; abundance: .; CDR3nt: TGTGCCAGCAGCGTAGAGGGGACAGGGTATGAGGAGCAGTACTTC; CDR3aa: CASSVEGTGYEEQYF
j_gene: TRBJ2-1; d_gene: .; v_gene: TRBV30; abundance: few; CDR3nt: TGTGCCTGGAGTTCAAGCTCCTACAATGAGCAGTTCTTC; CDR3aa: CAWSSSSYNEQFF
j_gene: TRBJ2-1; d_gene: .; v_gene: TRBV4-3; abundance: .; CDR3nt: TGCGCCAGCAGCCAAGTCGCAGGGAGGCCCACGGATGAGCAGTTCTTC; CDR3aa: CASSQVAGRPTDEQFF
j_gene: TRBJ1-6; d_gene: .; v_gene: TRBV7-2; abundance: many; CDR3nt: TGTGCCAGCACCACTACCGGCGGGGGCCGAAATTCACCCCTCCACTTT; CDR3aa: CASTTTGGGRNSPLHF
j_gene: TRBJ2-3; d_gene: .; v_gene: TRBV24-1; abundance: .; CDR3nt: TGTGCCACCCAGGCGGGCACAGATACGCAGTATTTT; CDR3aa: CATQAGTDTQYF
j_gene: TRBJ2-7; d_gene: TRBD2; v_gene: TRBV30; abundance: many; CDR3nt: TGTGCCTGGGGACTAGCGGGAGGGCCGCTCTCCTACGAGCAGTACTTC; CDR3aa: CAWGLAGGPLSYEQYF
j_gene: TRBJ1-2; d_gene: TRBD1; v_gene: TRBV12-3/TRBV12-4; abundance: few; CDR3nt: TGTGCCAGCAGTCCTGACAGGGTCGGCTATGGCTGCACCTTC; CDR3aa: CASSPDRVGYGCTF
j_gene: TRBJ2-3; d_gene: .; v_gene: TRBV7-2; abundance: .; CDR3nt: TGTGCCAGCATGTTGAGAAGGACGGATGCAGATACGCAGTATTTT; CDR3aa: CASMLRRTDADTQYF
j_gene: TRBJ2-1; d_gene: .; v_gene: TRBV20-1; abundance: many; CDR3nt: TGCAGTGCTAGAACCCGACCTAAGCAGTTCTTC; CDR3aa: CSARTRPKQFF
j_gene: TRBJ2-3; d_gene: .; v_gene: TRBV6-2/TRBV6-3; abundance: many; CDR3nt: TGTGCCTGTGGGGGCACCCAGGGATTTATCGGAGATATCACAGATACGCAGTATTTT; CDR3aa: CACGGTQGFIGDITDTQYF
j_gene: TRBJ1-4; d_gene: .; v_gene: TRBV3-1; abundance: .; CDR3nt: TGTGCCAGCAGGTCAATGACGGGCGAAAAACTGTTTTTT; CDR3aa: CASRSMTGEKLFF
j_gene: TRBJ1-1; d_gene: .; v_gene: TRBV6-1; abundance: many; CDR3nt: TGTGCCAGCAGTGAAGGAAACGGGGGGACTGAAGCTTTCTTT; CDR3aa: CASSEGNGGTEAFF
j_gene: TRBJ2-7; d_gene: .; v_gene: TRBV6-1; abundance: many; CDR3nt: TGTGCCAGCAGAGGGGACTTCCTCTACGAGCAGTACTTC; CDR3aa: CASRGDFLYEQYF
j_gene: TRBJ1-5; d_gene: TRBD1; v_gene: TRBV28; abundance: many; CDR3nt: TGTGCCAGCAGCTCTACCCCGGGACAGGGGCCTGGGCAGCCCCAGCATTTT; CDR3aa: CASSSTPGQGPGQPQHF
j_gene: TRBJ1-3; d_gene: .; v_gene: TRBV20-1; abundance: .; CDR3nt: TGCAGTTCTTGGTTCCGGGGTTCAAACACCATATATTTT; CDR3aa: CSSWFRGSNTIYF
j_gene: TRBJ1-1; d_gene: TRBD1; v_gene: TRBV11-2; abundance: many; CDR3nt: TGTGCCAGCAGCTCCAACCCCGGGACAGGGGGGACTGAAGCTTTCTTT; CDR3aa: CASSSNPGTGGTEAFF
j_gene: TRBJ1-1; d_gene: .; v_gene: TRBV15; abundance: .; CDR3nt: TGTGCCACCAGCAGAGATTCGGAGCGAGTGGCTTTCTTT; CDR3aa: CATSRDSERVAFF